One and the same sample provided the 29 T cell receptor beta chains below, sequenced in a study of control samples from healthy donors and cancer patients. This table comes from immunoSEQ multiplex PCR, and its TCRdb copy is limited to in-frame clones, with some not included. The repertoire holds 100,000 or so clones, about 91% seen once, with roughly 2.5% in the top ten. The sample taken for sequencing was blood. All receptors come from a woman between 18 and 30 years old in good health.

V and J are TRBV3-1 (or the pseudogene TRBV3-2) and TRBJ2-2, with a tentative D call TRBD1 (6 bases). Germline CDR1 reads LGHDT; CDR2 reads YNNKEL (reference sequence). There are 13 residues in the CDR3. Between the trimmed V and J ends, which lost 6 bases and 7 bases, there was a span of 12 bases. The CDR3: CASRATGFGELFF. CDR3 nucleotide sequence: TGTGCCAGCAGGGCCACAGGGTTCGGGGAGCTGTTTTTT.

This clone was counted a single time. V is TRBV5-6 and J is TRBJ2-7, with D possibly being TRBD1 or TRBD2 (5 bases each). CDR3 length equals 13 residues. The germline CDR1 and CDR2 sequences are SGHDT and YYEEEE. Trimming left V 1 base short and J 7 bases short, with 12 bases between. As DNA, the CDR3 is TGTGCCAGCAGCTTGCGAGGGGCATGGGAGCAGTACTTC. This encodes CASSLRGAWEQYF.

The chain carries TRBV21-1 and TRBJ2-7; the table's D gene call, TRBD2, was not cross checked with the DNA. TRBV21-1 is a pseudogene. The CDR3 length is 18 residues. The chain's CDR3 is CASSHLFNRPPPEAEQYF. In nucleotides, the CDR3 is TGTGCCAGCAGCCATCTCTTCAATCGACCCCCTCCTGAGGCCGAGCAGTACTTC.

This clone turned up a few times. In DNA form, the CDR3 reads TGTGCCAGCAGAAGACAGGGAACCTACGAGCAGTACTTC. Encoded protein: CASRRQGTYEQYF. The chain links TRBV27 to TRBJ2-7, with TRBD1 matching 7 bases. J gave up 2 bases and V 6 bases, and 4 bases lay outside the gene matches. Germline CDR1 is MNHEY and CDR2 is SMNVEV (reference sequence). This CDR3 has 13 amino acids.

The chain recombines TRBV9 with TRBJ1-2; D may be TRBD1 (6 bases). The germline V gene has CDR1 SGDLS and CDR2 YYNGEE. CDR3 length: 15 amino acids. Deletions cut 2 bases from V and 8 bases from J, with 19 bases between. In DNA form, the CDR3 reads TGTGCCAGCAGCGTCGGACAGCCCCTAGTGGGGGGCTACACCTTC. This translates into CASSVGQPLVGGYTF. Combining the CDR3 with reference TRBV9 and TRBJ1-2 gives the whole variable domain DSGVTQTPKHLITATGQRVTLRCSPRSGDLSVYWYQQSLDQGLQFLIQYYNGEERAKGNILERFSAQQFPDLHSELNLSSLELGDSALYFCASSVGQPLVGGYTFGSGTRLTVV.

The V call is TRBV2, the J call TRBJ1-5; a weak D match, TRBD1 (5 bases). V shed 4 bases and J shed 3 bases, with 10 bases lying between them. CDR1 SNHLY and CDR2 FYNNEI come from the germline V gene. The CDR3 contains 14 residues. The CDR3 DNA reads as TGTGCCAGCAGTGTGGGACTGATCAATCAGCCCCAGCATTTT. Protein sequence: CASSVGLINQPQHF.

This clone has only one observation. This chain joins TRBV5-1 and TRBJ2-4; TRBD2 is a possible D gene (5 bases). Looked up from germline, CDR1 is SGHRS and CDR2 is YFSETQ. V was pared by 2 bases and J by 5 bases, with 14 bases between. The CDR3 contains 15 residues. The CDR3 region has the DNA TGCGCCAGCAGCTTAAGAGGGAGTGGGGAAAACATTCAGTACTTC. This sequence encodes CASSLRGSGENIQYF.

The chain links TRBV6-5 to TRBJ1-5, with D unresolved. Trimming took 7 bases from V and 1 from J, leaving 8 bases between them. Germline V gene data show CDR1 as MNHEY and CDR2 as SVGAGI. The CDR3 is 13 amino acids. The chain's CDR3 is CASNFDSNQPQHF. DNA of the CDR3: TGTGCCAGCAACTTCGACAGCAATCAGCCCCAGCATTTT.

This chain joins TRBV27 and TRBJ1-4; 10 nucleotides agree with TRBD1. The CDR3 loop spans 19 amino acids. J lost 0 bases, V lost 1 base, and 8 bases had no gene match. CDR1 and CDR2 (germline): MNHEY, SMNVEV (reference sequence). CDR3 sequence: CASSLLGDRGPATNEKLFF. CDR3 in DNA: TGTGCCAGCAGTTTATTAGGGGACAGGGGACCTGCAACTAATGAAAAACTGTTTTTT. Looking up the rest from reference TRBV27 and TRBJ1-4 gives the full variable domain: EAQVTQNPRYLITVTGKKLTVTCSQNMNHEYMSWYRQDPGLGLRQIYYSMNVEVTDKGDVPEGYKVSRKEKRNFPLILESPSPNQTSLYFCASSLLGDRGPATNEKLFFGSGTQLSVL.

The gene calls are TRBV2 and TRBJ2-2; D remains ambiguous. The V and J ends lost 3 bases and 2 bases respectively, with 4 bases between them. Germline V gene data show CDR1 as SNHLY and CDR2 as FYNNEI. This CDR3 has 13 residues. The CDR3 bases are TGTGCCAGCAGTGACGGAAACACCGGGGAGCTGTTTTTT. Protein product: CASSDGNTGELFF.

The J gene is TRBJ2-5, the V gene TRBV3-1 (or the pseudogene TRBV3-2); 7 positions match TRBD1. From germline, CDR1 is LGHDT and CDR2 YNNKEL (reference sequence). The length of the CDR3 is 15 residues. V lost 3 bases to trimming and J lost 1 base; unmatched junction nucleotides: 5. The CDR3 protein is CASSHGQALQETQYF. The CDR3, as DNA: TGTGCCAGCAGCCATGGACAGGCCCTCCAAGAGACCCAGTACTTC.

V and J are TRBV9 and TRBJ2-5, with TRBD2 identical over 7 bases. Germline V lookup: CDR1 SGDLS, CDR2 YYNGEE. This CDR3 comprises 18 residues. The V gene end was trimmed by 2 bases and the J gene end by 2 bases; junction bases not matched to a gene: 15. The CDR3 sequence: CASSVFGGSGFPQETQYF. Here the CDR3 DNA reads TGTGCCAGCAGCGTTTTTGGCGGGAGCGGTTTCCCACAAGAGACCCAGTACTTC. The complete variable domain, with remaining parts taken from reference TRBV9 and TRBJ2-5, reads DSGVTQTPKHLITATGQRVTLRCSPRSGDLSVYWYQQSLDQGLQFLIQYYNGEERAKGNILERFSAQQFPDLHSELNLSSLELGDSALYFCASSVFGGSGFPQETQYFGPGTRLLVL.

The chain couples TRBV6-5 to TRBJ2-5, with D maybe TRBD1 (5 bases). The CDR3 has 13 residues. Germline lookup yields CDR1 MNHEY and CDR2 SVGAGI. V shed 8 bases and J shed 4 bases, with 14 bases lying between them. The chain's CDR3 is CASLDNWGETQYF. In DNA, the CDR3 is TGTGCCAGCTTGGACAATTGGGGAGAGACCCAGTACTTC.

For the CDR3, the DNA is TGCGCCAGCAGCTCCGGCCCGGGTTTCTCTGAAGCTTTCTTT. Protein: CASSSGPGFSEAFF. V usage is TRBV5-1 and J usage is TRBJ1-1; D ambiguous. Per germline, CDR1 SGHRS and CDR2 YFSETQ. The CDR3 contains 14 residues. Trimming pared 3 bases from V and 6 bases from J, leaving 15 bases between.

The chain carries TRBV7-2 and TRBJ2-5; 7 positions agree with TRBD2. Trimming cost V 1 base and J 1 base; bases outside gene matches: 3. The CDR3 runs 15 residues. The germline V gene encodes CDR1 SGHTA and CDR2 FQGNSA. CDR3 region: CASSLESGGQETQYF. The CDR3, as DNA: TGTGCCAGCAGCTTAGAATCGGGAGGCCAAGAGACCCAGTACTTC.

The gene calls are TRBV30 and TRBJ2-7; D not resolved. This CDR3 region has 11 residues. Germline CDR1 reads GTSNPN; CDR2 reads SVGIG (reference sequence). Trimming left V 5 bases short and J 3 bases short, with 8 bases between. CDR3 nucleotide sequence: TGTGCCTGGGCTCTGGGCTACGAGCAGTACTTC. Translated, it gives CAWALGYEQYF. Drawing the rest from reference TRBV30 and TRBJ2-7, the complete variable domain is SQTIHQWPATLVQPVGSPLSLECTVEGTSNPNLYWYRQAAGRGLQLLFYSVGIGQISSEVPQNLSASRPQDRQFILSSKKLLLSDSGFYLCAWALGYEQYFGPGTRLTVT.

The rearrangement joins TRBV14 to TRBJ1-2, with a tentative D call TRBD1 (6 bases). The V end was cut by 0 bases, the J end by 3 bases, with 8 bases between. This CDR3 is 14 amino acids long. Per the germline V gene, CDR1 is SGHDN and CDR2 is FVKESK. The CDR3 spells CASSQDAGDYGYTF. The CDR3 DNA reads as TGTGCCAGCAGCCAAGATGCAGGGGACTATGGCTACACCTTC. The full variable domain, its missing parts supplied by reference TRBV14 and TRBJ1-2, is EAGVTQFPSHSVIEKGQTVTLRCDPISGHDNLYWYRRVMGKEIKFLLHFVKESKQDESGMPNNRFLAERTGGTYSTLKVQPAELEDSGVYFCASSQDAGDYGYTFGSGTRLTVV.

This rearrangement joins TRBV5-6 to TRBJ2-4, with TRBD1 matching 7 bases. This CDR3 is built from 15 residues. After removal of 4 bases from V and 0 bases from J, the junction contained 4 bases not matched to a gene. Per germline, CDR1 SGHDT and CDR2 YYEEEE. CDR3 protein: CASSRQGLAKNIQYF. In DNA form, the CDR3 reads TGTGCCAGCAGCAGACAGGGTCTAGCCAAAAACATTCAGTACTTC.

The chain couples TRBV7-8 to TRBJ1-2; D not resolved. The CDR3 has 11 amino acids. CDR1 and CDR2 (germline): SGHVS, FQNEAQ. V gave up 5 bases and J gave up 6 bases, with 7 bases separating them. This chain's CDR3 is CASSAADGYTF. The CDR3 nucleotides read TGTGCCAGCAGCGCCGCAGATGGCTACACCTTC.

The rearrangement joins TRBV6-1 to TRBJ2-3; 7 bases align to TRBD2. The CDR3 length is 18 residues. The ends lost 4 bases at V and 6 bases at J; junction bases unmatched: 19. Germline lookup yields CDR1 MNHNS and CDR2 SASEGT. CDR3 coding DNA: TGTGCCAGCAGTGGGAAACCGGGACTACCGATCGCGGGGGATACGCAGTATTTT. It is translated as CASSGKPGLPIAGDTQYF.

There are a few counts of this clone. The V and J genes are TRBV19 and TRBJ2-5; no clear D gene. Trimming shortened V by 4 bases and J by 7 bases, and 13 bases separated the two germline ends. The germline CDR1 and CDR2 sequences are LNHDA and SQIVND (reference sequence). The length of the CDR3 is 13 residues. The chain's CDR3 is CASSTLHPGTQYF. The CDR3 DNA reads as TGTGCCAGTAGTACCTTACATCCCGGGACCCAGTACTTC.

The DNA for the CDR3 is TGTGCCAGCTATCTGCTAAACTATGGCTACACCTTC. Its protein product is CASYLLNYGYTF. The V call is TRBV28, the J call TRBJ1-2, with D unresolved. The ends were cut back, 8 bases at V and 2 bases at J, with 9 bases in the middle. The CDR3 runs 12 residues. CDR1 and CDR2 (germline): MDHEN, SYDVKM.

The rearrangement joins TRBV24-1 to TRBJ1-5; 8 nucleotides match TRBD1. In germline, CDR1 is KGHDR, CDR2 SFDVKD. V shed 3 bases and J 1 base; nucleotides not matched to a gene: 7. This CDR3 is 17 amino acids long. In DNA, the CDR3 is TGTGCCACCAGTGATCCTATGGACAGGGAGAGCAATCAGCCCCAGCATTTT. Its protein is CATSDPMDRESNQPQHF.

This chain joins TRBV18 and TRBJ2-1, with D possibly matching TRBD2 (6 bases). The germline V gene has CDR1 KGHSH and CDR2 LQKENI. The CDR3 is made up of 16 amino acids. The germline V and J ends were trimmed by 4 bases and 2 bases, with 15 bases remaining between them. The CDR3 reads CASSQKVGGTYNEQFF. The CDR3 nucleotides read TGTGCCAGCTCACAAAAAGTGGGAGGAACCTACAATGAGCAGTTCTTC.

J is TRBJ1-4 and V is TRBV12-5, with D possibly matching TRBD1 (6 bases). V lost 0 bases to trimming and J lost 4 bases, with 21 bases between them. Germline loops: CDR1 LGHNT, CDR2 FRNRAP. This CDR3 spans 19 amino acids. The CDR3 nucleotides are TGTGCTAGTGGTTTGGTTCTCTTATCGACAGGCCGATATAATGAAAAACTGTTTTTT. This codes for CASGLVLLSTGRYNEKLFF.

The chain combines TRBV6-6 with TRBJ1-1; D gene unclear. Germline V gene sequence: CDR1 MNHNY, CDR2 SVGAGI (reference sequence). The CDR3 extends over 12 amino acids. V lost 5 bases, J lost 10 bases, and 14 bases lay in between. The CDR3 here is CASSHGAFVAFF. The CDR3 region has the DNA TGTGCCAGCAGTCATGGAGCTTTCGTAGCTTTCTTT.

The V and J genes are TRBV6-4 and TRBJ1-4; unclear D gene. Trimming pared 0 bases from V and 0 bases from J, leaving 14 bases between. Per germline, CDR1 MRHNA and CDR2 SNTAGT. The CDR3 covers 18 residues. The CDR3 DNA reads as TGTGCCAGCAGTGACTCGATTATAAAGGCCACAACTAATGAAAAACTGTTTTTT. This sequence encodes CASSDSIIKATTNEKLFF.

The rearrangement links TRBV5-6 to TRBJ1-5; D not certain. The V and J ends lost 4 bases and 10 bases respectively, with 15 bases between them. Germline V gene sequence: CDR1 SGHDT, CDR2 YYEEEE. The CDR3 is 13 amino acids. The CDR3 loop is CASSKVGGSPQHF. The DNA for the CDR3 is TGTGCCAGCAGCAAAGTGGGAGGGTCACCCCAGCATTTT.

The V and J genes are TRBV10-3 and TRBJ2-5, with 10 nucleotides matching TRBD1. The CDR3 has 16 amino acids. V gave up 0 bases and J gave up 2 bases; unmatched junction bases: 3. Germline-derived CDR1 and CDR2 are ENHRY and SYGVKD. CDR3 bases: TGTGCCATCAGTGAGTCGGGGGACAGGGGACAAGAGACCCAGTACTTC. Translation: CAISESGDRGQETQYF.